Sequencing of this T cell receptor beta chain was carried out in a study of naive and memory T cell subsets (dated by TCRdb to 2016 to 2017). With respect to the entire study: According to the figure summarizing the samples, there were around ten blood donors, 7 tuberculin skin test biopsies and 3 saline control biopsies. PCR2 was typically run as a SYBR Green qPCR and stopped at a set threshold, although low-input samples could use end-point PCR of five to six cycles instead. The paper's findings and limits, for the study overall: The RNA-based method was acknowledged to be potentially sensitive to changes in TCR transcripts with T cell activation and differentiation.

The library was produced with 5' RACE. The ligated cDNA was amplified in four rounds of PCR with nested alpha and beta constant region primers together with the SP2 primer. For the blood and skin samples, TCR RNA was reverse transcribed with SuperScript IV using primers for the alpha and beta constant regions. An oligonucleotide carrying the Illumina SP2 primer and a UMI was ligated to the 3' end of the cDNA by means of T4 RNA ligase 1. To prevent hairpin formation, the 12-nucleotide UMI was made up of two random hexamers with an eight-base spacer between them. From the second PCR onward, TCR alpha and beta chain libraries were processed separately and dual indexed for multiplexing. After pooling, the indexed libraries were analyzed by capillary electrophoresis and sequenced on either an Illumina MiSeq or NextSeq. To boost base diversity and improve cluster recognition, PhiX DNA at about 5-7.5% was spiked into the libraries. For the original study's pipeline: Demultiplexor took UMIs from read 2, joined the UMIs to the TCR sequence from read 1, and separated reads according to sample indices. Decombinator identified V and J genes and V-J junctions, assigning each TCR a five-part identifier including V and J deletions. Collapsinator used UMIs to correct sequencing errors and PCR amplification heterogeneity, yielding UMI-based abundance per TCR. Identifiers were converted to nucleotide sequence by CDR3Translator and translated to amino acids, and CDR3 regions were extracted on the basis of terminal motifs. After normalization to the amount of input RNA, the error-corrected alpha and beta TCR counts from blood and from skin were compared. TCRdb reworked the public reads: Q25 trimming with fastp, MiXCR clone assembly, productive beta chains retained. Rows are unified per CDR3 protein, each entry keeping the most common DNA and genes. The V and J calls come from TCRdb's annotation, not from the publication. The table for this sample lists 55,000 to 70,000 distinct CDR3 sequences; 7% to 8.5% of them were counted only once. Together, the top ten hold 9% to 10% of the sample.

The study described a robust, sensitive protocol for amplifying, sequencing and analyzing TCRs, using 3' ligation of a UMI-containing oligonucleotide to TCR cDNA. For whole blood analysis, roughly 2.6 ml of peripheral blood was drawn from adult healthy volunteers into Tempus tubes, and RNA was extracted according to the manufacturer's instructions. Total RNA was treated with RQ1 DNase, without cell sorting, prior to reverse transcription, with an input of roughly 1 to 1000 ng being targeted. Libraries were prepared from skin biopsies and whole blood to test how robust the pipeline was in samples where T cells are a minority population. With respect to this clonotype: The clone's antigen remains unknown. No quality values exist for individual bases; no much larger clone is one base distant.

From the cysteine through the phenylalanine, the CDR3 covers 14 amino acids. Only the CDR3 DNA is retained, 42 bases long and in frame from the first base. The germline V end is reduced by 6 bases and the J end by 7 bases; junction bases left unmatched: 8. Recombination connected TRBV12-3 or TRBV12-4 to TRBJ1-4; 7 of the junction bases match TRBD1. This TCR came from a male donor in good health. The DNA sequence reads TGTGCCAGCAGGTTCAATACAGGGGCTGAAAAACTGTTTTTT. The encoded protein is CASRFNTGAEKLFF.